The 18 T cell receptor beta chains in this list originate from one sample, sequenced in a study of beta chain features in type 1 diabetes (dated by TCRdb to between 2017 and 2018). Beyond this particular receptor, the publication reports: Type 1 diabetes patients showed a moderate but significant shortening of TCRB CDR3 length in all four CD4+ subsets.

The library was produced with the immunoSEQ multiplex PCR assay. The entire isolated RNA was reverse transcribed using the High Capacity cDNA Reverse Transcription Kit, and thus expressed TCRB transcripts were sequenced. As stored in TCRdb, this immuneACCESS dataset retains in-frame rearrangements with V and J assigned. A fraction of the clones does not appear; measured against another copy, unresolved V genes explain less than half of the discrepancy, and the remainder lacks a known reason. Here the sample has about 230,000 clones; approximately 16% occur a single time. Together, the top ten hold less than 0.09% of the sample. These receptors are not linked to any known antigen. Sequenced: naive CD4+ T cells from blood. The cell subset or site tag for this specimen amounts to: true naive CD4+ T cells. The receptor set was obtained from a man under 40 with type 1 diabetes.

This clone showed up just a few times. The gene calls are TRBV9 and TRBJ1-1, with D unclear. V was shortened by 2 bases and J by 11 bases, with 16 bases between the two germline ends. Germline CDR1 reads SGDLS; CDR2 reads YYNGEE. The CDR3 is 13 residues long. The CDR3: CASSVGRYEMAFF. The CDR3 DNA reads TGTGCCAGCAGCGTCGGCAGGTACGAAATGGCTTTCTTT.

This CDR3 reads CASSEGQGRQPQHF. Here the CDR3 DNA reads TGTGCCAGCAGCGAGGGACAGGGGCGTCAGCCCCAGCATTTT. The chain links TRBV9 to TRBJ1-5, with 10 bases fitting TRBD1. The CDR3 runs 14 residues. V lost 3 bases and J lost 6; bases outside the gene matches: 3. Germline CDR1 and CDR2: SGDLS and YYNGEE.

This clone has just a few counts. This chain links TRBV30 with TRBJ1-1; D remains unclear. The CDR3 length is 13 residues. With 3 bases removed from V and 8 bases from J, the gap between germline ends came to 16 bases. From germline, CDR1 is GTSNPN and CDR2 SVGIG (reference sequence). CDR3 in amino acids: CAWSQTEETEAFF. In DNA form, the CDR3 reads TGTGCCTGGAGCCAAACCGAGGAGACAGAAGCTTTCTTT. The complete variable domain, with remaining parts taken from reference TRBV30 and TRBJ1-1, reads SQTIHQWPATLVQPVGSPLSLECTVEGTSNPNLYWYRQAAGRGLQLLFYSVGIGQISSEVPQNLSASRPQDRQFILSSKKLLLSDSGFYLCAWSQTEETEAFFGQGTRLTVV.

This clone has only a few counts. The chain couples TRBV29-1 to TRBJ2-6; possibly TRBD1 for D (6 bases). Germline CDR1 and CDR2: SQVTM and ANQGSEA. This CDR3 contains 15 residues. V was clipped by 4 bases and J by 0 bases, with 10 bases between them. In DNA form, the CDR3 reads TGCAGCGTTGCGGCAGGGGTCTCTGGGGCCAACGTCCTGACTTTC. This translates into CSVAAGVSGANVLTF.

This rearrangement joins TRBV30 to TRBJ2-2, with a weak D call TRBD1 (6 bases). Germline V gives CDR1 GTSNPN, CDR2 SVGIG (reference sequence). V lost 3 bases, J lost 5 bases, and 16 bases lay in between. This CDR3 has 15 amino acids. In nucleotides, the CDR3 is TGTGCCTGGAGAGGACAGTCCTTGGGGACCGGGGAGCTGTTTTTT. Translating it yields CAWRGQSLGTGELFF.

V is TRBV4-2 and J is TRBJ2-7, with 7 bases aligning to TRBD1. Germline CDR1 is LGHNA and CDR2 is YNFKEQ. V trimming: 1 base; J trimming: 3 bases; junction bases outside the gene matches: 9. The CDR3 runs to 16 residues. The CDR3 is CASSQAGQDWDYEQYF. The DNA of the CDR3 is TGTGCCAGCAGCCAAGCCGGACAGGACTGGGACTACGAGCAGTACTTC.

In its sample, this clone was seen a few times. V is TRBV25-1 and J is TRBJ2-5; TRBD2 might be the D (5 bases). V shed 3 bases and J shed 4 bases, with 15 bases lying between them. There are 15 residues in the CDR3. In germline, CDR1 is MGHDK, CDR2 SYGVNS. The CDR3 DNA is TGTGCCAGCAGTGATACTTCGGGATCGGGAGAGACCCAGTACTTC. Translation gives CASSDTSGSGETQYF.

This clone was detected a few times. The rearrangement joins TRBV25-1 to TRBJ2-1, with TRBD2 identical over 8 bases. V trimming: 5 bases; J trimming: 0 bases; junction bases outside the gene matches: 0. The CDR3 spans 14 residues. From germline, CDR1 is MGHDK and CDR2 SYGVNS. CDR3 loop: CASSRGGSYNEQFF. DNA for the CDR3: TGTGCCAGCAGTCGGGGGGGCTCCTACAATGAGCAGTTCTTC.

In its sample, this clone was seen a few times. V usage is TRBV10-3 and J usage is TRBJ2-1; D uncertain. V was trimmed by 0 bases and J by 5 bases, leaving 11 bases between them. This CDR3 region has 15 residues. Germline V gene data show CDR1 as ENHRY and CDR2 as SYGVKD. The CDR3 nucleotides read TGTGCCATCAGTGAGTCGAGCCACAAAAACAATGAGCAGTTCTTC. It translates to CAISESSHKNNEQFF.

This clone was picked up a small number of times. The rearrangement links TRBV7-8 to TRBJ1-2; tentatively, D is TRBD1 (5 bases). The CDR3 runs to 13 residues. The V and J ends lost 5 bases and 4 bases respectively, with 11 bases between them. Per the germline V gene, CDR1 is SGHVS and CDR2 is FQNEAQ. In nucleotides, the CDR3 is TGTGCCAGCAGCCACAGGATTAGCTATGGCTACACCTTC. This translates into CASSHRISYGYTF.

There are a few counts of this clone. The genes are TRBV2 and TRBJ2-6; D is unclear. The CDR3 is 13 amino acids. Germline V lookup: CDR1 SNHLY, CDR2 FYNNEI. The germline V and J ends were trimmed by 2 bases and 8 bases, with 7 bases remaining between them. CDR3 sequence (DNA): TGTGCCAGCAGTGAAACACCCACCAACGTCCTGACTTTC. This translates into CASSETPTNVLTF.

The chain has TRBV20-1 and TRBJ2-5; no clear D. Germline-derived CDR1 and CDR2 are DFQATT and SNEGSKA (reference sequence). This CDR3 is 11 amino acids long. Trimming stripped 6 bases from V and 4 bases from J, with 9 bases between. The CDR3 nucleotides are TGCAGTGCCGTAAGGCGAGAGACCCAGTACTTC. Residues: CSAVRRETQYF.

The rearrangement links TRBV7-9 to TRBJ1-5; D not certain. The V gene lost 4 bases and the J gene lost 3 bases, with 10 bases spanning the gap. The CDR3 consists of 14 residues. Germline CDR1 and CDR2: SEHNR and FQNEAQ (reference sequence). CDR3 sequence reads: CASSSHSSNQPQHF. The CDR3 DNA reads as TGTGCCAGCAGCTCACACAGTTCCAATCAGCCCCAGCATTTT.

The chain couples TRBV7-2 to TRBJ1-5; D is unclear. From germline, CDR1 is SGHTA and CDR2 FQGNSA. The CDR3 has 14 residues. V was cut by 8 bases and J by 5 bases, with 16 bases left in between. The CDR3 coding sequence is TGTGCCAGCTCGCCTCCGACGGATTATCAGCCCCAGCATTTT. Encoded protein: CASSPPTDYQPQHF.

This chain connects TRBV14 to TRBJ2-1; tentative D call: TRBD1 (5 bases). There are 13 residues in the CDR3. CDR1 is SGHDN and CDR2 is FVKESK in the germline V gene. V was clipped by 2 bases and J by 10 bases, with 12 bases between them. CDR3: CASSQLFREEQFF. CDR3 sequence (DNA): TGTGCCAGCAGCCAATTATTCAGGGAAGAGCAGTTCTTC.

The CDR3 DNA sequence: TGTGCCAGCAGCCCCCGGGACAGAAGGTACGAGCAGTACTTC. Its protein product is CASSPRDRRYEQYF. The chain combines TRBV7-2 with TRBJ2-7, with 7 bases that match TRBD1. The junction had 8 bases not matched to a gene; V was cut back by 5 bases and J by 4 bases. Looked up from germline, CDR1 is SGHTA and CDR2 is FQGNSA. The CDR3 is made up of 14 amino acids. The full variable domain, in which reference TRBV7-2 and TRBJ2-7 provide the parts outside the CDR3, is GAGVSQSPSNKVTEKGKDVELRCDPISGHTALYWYRQSLGQGLEFLIYFQGNSAPDKSGLPSDRFSAERTGGSVSTLTIQRTQQEDSAVYLCASSPRDRRYEQYFGPGTRLTVT.

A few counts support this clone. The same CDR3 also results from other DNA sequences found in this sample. CDR3 sequence reads: CASSVNYEQYF. CDR3 nucleotides: TGTGCCAGCAGTGTTAACTACGAGCAGTACTTC. J is TRBJ2-7 and V is TRBV25-1; unclear D gene. This CDR3 is built from 11 residues. The V gene lost 4 bases and the J gene lost 3 bases, with 4 bases spanning the gap. CDR1 is MGHDK and CDR2 is SYGVNS in the germline V gene.

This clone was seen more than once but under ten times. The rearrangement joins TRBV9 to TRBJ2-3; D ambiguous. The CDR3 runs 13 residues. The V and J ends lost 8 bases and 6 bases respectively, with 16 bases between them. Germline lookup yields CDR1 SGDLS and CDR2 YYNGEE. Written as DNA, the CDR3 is TGTGCCAGTTCCTTCCAGGTTGGGGATACGCAGTATTTT. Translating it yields CASSFQVGDTQYF. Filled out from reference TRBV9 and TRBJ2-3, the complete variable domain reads DSGVTQTPKHLITATGQRVTLRCSPRSGDLSVYWYQQSLDQGLQFLIQYYNGEERAKGNILERFSAQQFPDLHSELNLSSLELGDSALYFCASSFQVGDTQYFGPGTRLTVL.